This T cell receptor (beta chain) emerged from a study of blood T cell repertoires in COVID-19. In the original processing: Amplification of reference gene primers provided the estimated nucleated cell counts. Sequenced by immunoSEQ multiplex PCR; TCRdb stores in-frame clones only, minus some. Clone size and V and J calls were adopted from that table, with D and trimming inferred from the DNA. The table shows 50,000 or so clones, with around 86% occurring only once. Germline loops: CDR1 KGHSH, CDR2 LQKENI. The ends were cut back, 0 bases at V and 6 bases at J, with 13 bases in the middle. This CDR3 has 15 amino acids.

This chain uses TRBV18 with TRBJ2-3; D may be TRBD1 (6 bases). Sequencing was done on a sample of peripheral blood. This sequence originates from a man in his fifties or sixties with active COVID-19. The CDR3 is CASSPPEQGGDTQYF. The CDR3 DNA reads as TGTGCCAGCTCACCACCGGAACAGGGTGGCGATACGCAGTATTTT.